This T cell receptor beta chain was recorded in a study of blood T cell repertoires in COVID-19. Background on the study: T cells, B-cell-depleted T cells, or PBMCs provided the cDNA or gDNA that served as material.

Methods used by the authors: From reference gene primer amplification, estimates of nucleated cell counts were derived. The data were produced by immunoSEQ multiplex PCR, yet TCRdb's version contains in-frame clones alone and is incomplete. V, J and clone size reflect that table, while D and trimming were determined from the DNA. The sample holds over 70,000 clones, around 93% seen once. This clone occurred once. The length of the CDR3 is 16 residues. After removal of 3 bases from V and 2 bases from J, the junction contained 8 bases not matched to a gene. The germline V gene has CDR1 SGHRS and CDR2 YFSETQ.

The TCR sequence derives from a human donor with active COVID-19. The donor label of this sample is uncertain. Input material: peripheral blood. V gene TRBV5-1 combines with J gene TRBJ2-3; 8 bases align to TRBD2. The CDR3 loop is CASSSLLAGFTDTQYF. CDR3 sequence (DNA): TGCGCCAGCAGCTCGCTCTTAGCGGGGTTCACAGATACGCAGTATTTT. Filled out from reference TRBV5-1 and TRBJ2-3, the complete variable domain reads KAGVTQTPRYLIKTRGQQVTLSCSPISGHRSVSWYQQTPGQGLQFLFEYFSETQRNKGNFPGRFSGRQFSNSRSEMNVSTLELGDSALYLCASSSLLAGFTDTQYFGPGTRLTVL.